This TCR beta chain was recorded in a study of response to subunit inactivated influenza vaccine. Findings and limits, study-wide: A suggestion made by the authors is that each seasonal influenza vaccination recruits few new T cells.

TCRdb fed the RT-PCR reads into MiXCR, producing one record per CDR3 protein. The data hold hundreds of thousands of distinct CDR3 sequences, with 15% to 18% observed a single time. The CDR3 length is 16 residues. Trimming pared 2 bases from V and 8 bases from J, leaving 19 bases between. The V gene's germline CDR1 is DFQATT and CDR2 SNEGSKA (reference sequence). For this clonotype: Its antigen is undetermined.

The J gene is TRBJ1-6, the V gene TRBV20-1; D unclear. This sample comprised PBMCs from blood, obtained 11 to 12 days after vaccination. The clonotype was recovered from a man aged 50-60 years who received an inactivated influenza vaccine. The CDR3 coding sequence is TGCAGTGCTAGACTTTCGGAGGTTATGCGGGATTCACCCCTCCACTTT. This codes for CSARLSEVMRDSPLHF.